Shown below are 15 T cell receptor beta chains from a single sample sequenced in a study of T cells in Graves' hyperthyroidism and ophthalmopathy. Authors of the study amplified TCR beta CDR3 regions from RNA transcripts. TCR CDR3 underwent first-round RT-PCR with the HTBI primer set. TCRdb processed the multiplex PCR reads anew with MiXCR; each CDR3 protein has one entry. The sample lists over 400,000 distinct CDR3 sequences, 22% occurring once. The specimen sequenced was blood. Receptors were obtained from a woman in her seventies with Graves' ophthalmopathy.

CDR3 coding DNA: TGTGCCAGCAGCCAAGTCCTGTACAATGAGCAGTTCTTC. Its protein product is CASSQVLYNEQFF. The J gene is TRBJ2-1, the V gene TRBV3-1; D uncertain. Germline CDR1 reads LGHDT; CDR2 reads YNNKEL (reference sequence). The CDR3 length is 13 residues. The V and J ends lost 1 base and 4 bases respectively, with 5 bases between them.

The rearrangement links TRBV5-1 to TRBJ2-1, with TRBD1 as a possible D gene (6 bases). The CDR3 covers 15 residues. V gave up 1 base and J gave up 4 bases, with 12 bases separating them. The germline V gene encodes CDR1 SGHRS and CDR2 YFSETQ. Here the CDR3 reads CASSLLDRIYNEQFF. The CDR3 nucleotides are TGCGCCAGCAGCTTGTTGGACAGAATTTACAATGAGCAGTTCTTC.

This clonotype has at least ten counts. V is TRBV7-2 and J is TRBJ1-4, with D perhaps TRBD1 (5 bases). Trimming took off 5 bases at V and 8 bases at J, with 12 bases between the two ends. The CDR3 spans 13 residues. CDR1 SGHTA and CDR2 FQGNSA come from the germline V gene. This chain's CDR3 is CASSPGPGEKLFF. DNA of the CDR3: TGTGCCAGCAGCCCGGGGCCAGGGGAAAAACTGTTTTTT.

Regarding this clonotype: Possible read error: a much larger clone is one base away. The J gene is TRBJ2-3, the V gene TRBV11-2; D remains ambiguous. This CDR3 is 13 amino acids long. Deletions cut 6 bases from V and 2 bases from J, with 9 bases between. Germline V gives CDR1 SGHAT, CDR2 FQNNGV. The CDR3 DNA follows: TGTGCCAGCAGTTTCTTTATCACAGATACGCAGTATTTT. Translated: CASSFFITDTQYF.

The chain uses TRBV7-8 and TRBJ2-1; 7 nucleotides align to TRBD2. The CDR3 loop spans 13 amino acids. J was trimmed by 9 bases and V by 4 bases; bases with no gene match: 6. CDR1 and CDR2 (germline): SGHVS, FQNEAQ. The CDR3 protein is CASSWGLTIEQFF. The DNA for the CDR3 is TGTGCCAGCAGCTGGGGACTAACCATTGAGCAGTTCTTC.

Comment on this clonotype: A read error may produce the germline difference seen at one junction end. This chain joins TRBV12-3 or TRBV12-4 and TRBJ1-1, with D possibly TRBD1 on 5 matching bases. CDR3 length: 11 amino acids. CDR3 bases: TGTGCCAGCAGGTACGGGGCTGAGGCTTTCTTT. Its protein product is CASRYGAEAFF.

The table lists this clonotype with many counts. V usage is TRBV12-3 or TRBV12-4 and J usage is TRBJ2-1; D remains ambiguous. Trimming stripped 7 bases from V and 0 bases from J, with 10 bases between. The CDR3 spans 14 residues. CDR3 sequence: CASTDSSSYNEQFF. The CDR3 region has the DNA TGTGCCAGCACCGATTCGAGCTCCTACAATGAGCAGTTCTTC.

With regard to this clonotype: It may be a read error: a sequence one base away is much more abundant. This sequence joins TRBV28 and TRBJ2-2; D is unclear. Germline V gives CDR1 MDHEN, CDR2 SYDVKM. The CDR3 extends over 16 amino acids. DNA of the CDR3: TGTGCCAGCAGTTCCTTGGGGTCTTCGAACACCAGGGAGCTGTTTTTT. It codes for CASSSLGSSNTRELFF.

A note on this clonotype: The junction differs from germline at one of its ends, possibly a read error. The rearrangement links TRBV2 to TRBJ2-1; TRBD1 aligns across 7 bases. Germline V gives CDR1 SNHLY, CDR2 FYNNEI. There are 11 residues in the CDR3. The CDR3, as DNA: TGTGCCAGTGGGACAGACAATGAGCGGTTCTTC. Its translation: CASGTDNERFF.

The table lists this clonotype with many counts. The chain recombines TRBV7-8 with TRBJ2-2, with 8 bases matching TRBD2. The CDR3 totals 16 residues. The junction had 1 base not matched to a gene; V was cut back by 0 bases and J by 1 base. Germline V CDR1 and CDR2: SGHVS, FQNEAQ. This CDR3 reads CASSLASGVNTGELFF. The DNA for the CDR3 is TGTGCCAGCAGCTTAGCTAGCGGGGTGAACACCGGGGAGCTGTTTTTT. Full variable domain (missing parts from reference TRBV7-8 and TRBJ2-2): GAGVSQSPRYKVAKRGQDVALRCDPISGHVSLFWYQQALGQGPEFLTYFQNEAQLDKSGLPSDRFFAERPEGSVSTLKIQRTQQEDSAVYLCASSLASGVNTGELFFGEGSRLTVL.

This clonotype was seen only a few times. V gene TRBV6-1 combines with J gene TRBJ1-1; D not resolved. With 2 bases removed from V and 0 bases from J, the gap between germline ends came to 10 bases. Per germline, CDR1 MNHNS and CDR2 SASEGT. The CDR3 contains 15 residues. In DNA form, the CDR3 reads TGTGCCAGCAGTGAAAGCGGGGTCTTGAACACTGAAGCTTTCTTT. This sequence encodes CASSESGVLNTEAFF.

This clonotype was found many times. The chain uses TRBV6-6 and TRBJ2-6, with a tentative D call TRBD2 (6 bases). The germline V and J ends were trimmed by 2 bases and 3 bases, with 8 bases remaining between them. There are 15 residues in the CDR3. Germline V gives CDR1 MNHNY, CDR2 SVGAGI (reference sequence). This CDR3 reads CASSYMGLGANVLTF. The CDR3, as DNA: TGTGCCAGCAGTTACATGGGACTTGGGGCCAACGTCCTGACTTTC.

This clonotype appeared a few times. This rearrangement joins TRBV6-1 to TRBJ1-5, with D possibly being TRBD1 (6 bases). Looked up from germline, CDR1 is MNHNS and CDR2 is SASEGT. Between the trimmed V and J ends, which lost 6 bases and 3 bases, there was a span of 9 bases. CDR3 size: 13 residues. The CDR3 nucleotides read TGTGCCAGCAGATGGACAGTCAATCAGCCCCAGCATTTT. Protein sequence: CASRWTVNQPQHF.

This clonotype was counted between two and nine times. The J gene is TRBJ1-2, the V gene TRBV20-1; D call uncertain. Trimming left V 4 bases short and J 8 bases short, with 11 bases between. The CDR3 has 11 amino acids. Germline values: CDR1 DFQATT, CDR2 SNEGSKA (reference sequence). The CDR3, as DNA: TGCAGTGCTAAACTCGGTAGCGGCTACACCTTC. Translating it yields CSAKLGSGYTF.

This clonotype was seen many times. The chain links TRBV7-3 to TRBJ2-1, with TRBD1 as a possible D gene (5 bases). The CDR3 totals 17 residues. Germline assignment: CDR1 SGHTA and CDR2 FQGTGA. Trimming removed 2 bases at V and 5 bases at J, with 19 bases between. CDR3 sequence: CASSLFGLGLEDNEQFF. CDR3 in DNA: TGTGCCAGCAGCTTATTTGGGTTGGGGCTAGAAGACAATGAGCAGTTCTTC.